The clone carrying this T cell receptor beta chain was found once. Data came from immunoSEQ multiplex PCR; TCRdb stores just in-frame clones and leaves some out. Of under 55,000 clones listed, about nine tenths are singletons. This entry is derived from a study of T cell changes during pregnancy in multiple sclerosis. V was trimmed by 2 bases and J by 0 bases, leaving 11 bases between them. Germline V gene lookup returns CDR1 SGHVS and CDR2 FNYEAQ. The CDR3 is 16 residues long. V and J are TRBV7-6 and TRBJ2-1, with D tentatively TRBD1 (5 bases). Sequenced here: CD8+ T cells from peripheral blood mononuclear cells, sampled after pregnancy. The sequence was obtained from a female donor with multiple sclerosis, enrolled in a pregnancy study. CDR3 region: CASSLLRGRSYNEQFF. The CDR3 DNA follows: TGTGCCAGCAGCTTATTAAGGGGCCGCTCCTACAATGAGCAGTTCTTC.